This T cell receptor beta chain stems from a study of blood T cell repertoires in COVID-19. Study-level information: There were acute and convalescent COVID-19 samples, and they came from the United States, Italy and Spain.

A few counts support this clone. TCRdb's table, derived via immunoSEQ multiplex PCR, lists solely in-frame clones and lacks some. Of 300,000 to 350,000 clones in the sample, 80% to 90% were seen once. V gave up 8 bases and J gave up 5 bases, with 13 bases separating them. The CDR3 length is 13 residues. Per germline, CDR1 SEHNR and CDR2 FQNEAQ (reference sequence). Everyone who took part was roughly 18 to 100 years old, and they came from 24 US areas. Two negative PCRs, clearance, or symptom resolution had been documented for recovered Cohort 3 donors. The chain uses TRBV7-9 and TRBJ1-5; tentative D call: TRBD1 (6 bases). Sequenced input: PBMCs or T cells enriched from blood (not recorded which). This TCR was recovered from a man aged 30-40 years who had recovered from COVID-19. This CDR3 reads CASGLGADQPQHF. DNA of the CDR3: TGTGCCAGCGGGCTGGGGGCTGATCAGCCCCAGCATTTT.